This T cell receptor (beta chain) is drawn from a study of T cell repertoires in cytomegalovirus infection. Study overall: Well-studied HLA-B-restricted epitopes and recently identified HLA-C-restricted epitopes of CMV were both used in the study. Evidence of both CMV infection and a matching HLA type came from public TCR beta signatures.

This clonotype was counted at least ten times. As yet, its antigen is unknown. The germline gives CDR1 SNHLY, CDR2 FYNNEI. Trimming removed 10 bases from V and 4 bases from J, with 19 bases in between. The length of the CDR3 is 14 residues. TCRdb reprocessed the reads via MiXCR and lists one record per CDR3 protein. This table holds over 45,000 distinct CDR3 sequences, around 18% found once. The rearrangement uses TRBV2 and TRBJ1-1; D is uncertain. The sample consisted of CD8+ T cells from cultured PBMCs, taken from culture after CMV antigen stimulation. This clonotype originated in a human donor in good health (CMV status not recorded). Some clones in this sample may be carry-over from other donors' samples. The CDR3 coding sequence is TGTGCCATCTATACGCGGACCGCGAGCACTGAAGCTTTCTTT. It specifies CAIYTRTASTEAFF.